Listed below are T cell receptor beta chains from one sample, sequenced in a study of blood T cell repertoires in COVID-19. Generated by immunoSEQ multiplex PCR, the TCRdb table keeps only in-frame clones and is missing some. This sample has fewer than 250,000 clones, with about nine tenths found just once. Sequencing was performed on peripheral blood. Every receptor here comes from a man in his 60s who had recovered from COVID-19. The CDR3 runs from the conserved cysteine through the conserved F or W. The D gene is left open where the match is weak. Clone size is not always given. Where it is, it says once, few, many or a class for expanded clones.

D,V,J,size,DNA,CDR3
-,TRBV28,TRBJ1-1,-,TGTGCCAGCAGTTTATCGTGGGGGCTTGGGAAGAACACTGAAGCTTTCTTT,CASSLSWGLGKNTEAFF
-,TRBV3-1/TRBV3-2,TRBJ1-6,-,TGTGCCAGCAGCCGGACTAGGGATTCACCCCTCCACTTT,CASSRTRDSPLHF
-,TRBV4-1,TRBJ1-4,-,TGCGCCAGCAGCCAAGATTCCGGGAAGAATGAAAAACTGTTTTTT,CASSQDSGKNEKLFF
TRBD1,TRBV3-1/TRBV3-2,TRBJ2-5,-,TGTGCCAGCAGCAACAGGGGAGAGACCCAGTACTTC,CASSNRGETQYF
-,TRBV7-2,TRBJ2-7,-,TGTGCCAGCAGCTTCCCGGGGACTGGGGTGGAGCAGTACTTC,CASSFPGTGVEQYF
TRBD2,TRBV5-1,TRBJ2-1,-,TGCGCCAGCAGACCGCCGGGACTAGCGGGAGGTGCCAAGCAGTTCTTC,CASRPPGLAGGAKQFF
TRBD2,TRBV4-2,TRBJ2-7,once,TGTGCCAGCAGCCAACGACTAGCGGCACTCTCCTACGAGCAGTACTTC,CASSQRLAALSYEQYF
TRBD1,TRBV10-1,TRBJ1-2,-,TGCGCCAGCAGTGGCGGGACAGACTGTACGTCATATGGCTACACCTTC,CASSGGTDCTSYGYTF
-,TRBV7-3,TRBJ2-1,once,TGTGCCAGCAGCCCCGGGTCCTTATCCTACAATGAGCAGTTCTTC,CASSPGSLSYNEQFF
TRBD2,TRBV6-1,TRBJ2-1,-,TGTGCCAGCAGTGTTCCCCGGGGGGGCCCCCACAATGAGCAGTTCTTC,CASSVPRGGPHNEQFF
TRBD2,TRBV7-3,TRBJ2-3,-,TGTGCCAGCAGCAAACTAGCGGGAGGGCCCACAGATACGCAGTATTTT,CASSKLAGGPTDTQYF
-,TRBV5-1,TRBJ1-1,-,TGCGCCAGCAGCTTGGCCAGGTCAGATGAAGCTTTCTTT,CASSLARSDEAFF
TRBD1,TRBV5-4,TRBJ2-5,once,TGTGCCGGCAGCGCCGCAGGGGGCGGGACCCAGTACTTC,CAGSAAGGGTQYF
TRBD1,TRBV7-2,TRBJ2-1,-,TGTGCCAGCAGCTTAGGAGGTCAGGGGGCGCGCAATGAGCAGTTCTTC,CASSLGGQGARNEQFF
-,TRBV11-2,TRBJ2-2,-,TGTGCCAGCAGCTCTCGACTGATCACCGGGGAGCTGTTTTTT,CASSSRLITGELFF
-,TRBV27,TRBJ2-1,-,TGTGCCACTACCAATGAGCAGTTCTTC,CATTNEQFF
-,TRBV5-5,TRBJ2-3,-,TGTGCCAGCAGCTTACGTAGCGACGGAGATACGCAGTATTTT,CASSLRSDGDTQYF
-,TRBV7-8,TRBJ1-6,-,TGTGCCAGCAGCCCCGCCGTTGGACAGCTTTATTCACCCCTCCACTTT,CASSPAVGQLYSPLHF
TRBD1,TRBV10-1,TRBJ2-6,-,TGCGCCAGCAGTGAGTATTTTTACAGGGGTTCTGGGGCCAACGTCCTGACTTTC,CASSEYFYRGSGANVLTF
-,TRBV7-7,TRBJ2-5,-,TGTGCCAGCAGCCCGGACATCCAAGAGACCCAGTACTTC,CASSPDIQETQYF
-,TRBV28,TRBJ2-3,-,TGTGCCAGCAGTCTCACGGTTCCACTTTATACGCAGTATTTT,CASSLTVPLYTQYF
-,TRBV19,TRBJ2-7,-,TGTGCCAGTAGTATAGAGTTGACTAGTTTCTACGAGCAGTACTTC,CASSIELTSFYEQYF
-,TRBV19,TRBJ2-1,-,TGTGCCAGTAGTATGGAGCCAGGGTACTGGCGAGGCAATGAGCAGTTCTTC,CASSMEPGYWRGNEQFF
TRBD2,TRBV7-2,TRBJ2-7,-,TGTGCCAGCAGCTTGGCGGCTAGCGGGTCCTACGAGCAGTACTTC,CASSLAASGSYEQYF
-,TRBV5-1,TRBJ1-1,-,TGCGCCAGCAGCTTGGGCAGGGTCCAGACTGAAGCTTTCTTT,CASSLGRVQTEAFF
-,TRBV5-1,TRBJ2-7,-,TGCGCCAGCAGCTTGGGGGGCGGGGTCCCCTCCTACGAGCAGTACTTC,CASSLGGGVPSYEQYF
-,TRBV5-1,TRBJ2-7,-,TGCGCCAGCAGGGAGGGCTACGAGCAGTACTTC,CASREGYEQYF
TRBD2,TRBV11-3,TRBJ2-1,-,TGTGCCAGCAGCTTAGGGGCGGGAGTTGGCAATGAGCAGTTCTTC,CASSLGAGVGNEQFF
-,TRBV11-2,TRBJ2-5,-,TGTGCCAGCAGCTTAGGTAAACAAGAGACCCAGTACTTC,CASSLGKQETQYF